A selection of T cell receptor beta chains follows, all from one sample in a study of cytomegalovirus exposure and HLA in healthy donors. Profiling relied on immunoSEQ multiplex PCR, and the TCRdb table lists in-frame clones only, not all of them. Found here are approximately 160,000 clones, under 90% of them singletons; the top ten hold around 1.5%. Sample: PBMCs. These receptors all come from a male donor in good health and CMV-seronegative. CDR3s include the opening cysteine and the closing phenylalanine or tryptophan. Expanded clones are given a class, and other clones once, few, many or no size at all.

CDR3 protein: CASSERTGEWVNTEAFF; V gene: TRBV6-1; clone size: .
CDR3 protein: CASSLTGKSYEQYF; V gene: TRBV5-1; clone size: .
CDR3 protein: CASSIVRGAKSSTDTQYF; V gene: TRBV19; clone size: .
CDR3 protein: CASSTTGSYGYTF; V gene: TRBV28; clone size: .
CDR3 protein: CASSEETGKSYEQYF; V gene: TRBV5-4; clone size: .
CDR3 protein: CASSPRTGQGSYEQYF; V gene: TRBV18; clone size: .
CDR3 protein: CATSPRGAYAGGVLNEQFF; V gene: TRBV15; clone size: .
CDR3 protein: CASSIGTGTNYGYTF; V gene: TRBV19; clone size: .
CDR3 protein: CASSPRDRVGTDAQYF; V gene: TRBV5-4; clone size: .
CDR3 protein: CASSSNTDTQYF; V gene: TRBV5-1; clone size: .
CDR3 protein: CASSPIQGNKNIQYF; V gene: TRBV2; clone size: .
CDR3 protein: CASSVGLAGATSYNEQFF; V gene: TRBV9; clone size: .
CDR3 protein: CASSLAGPLNTEAFF; V gene: TRBV7-9; clone size: .
CDR3 protein: CASQGTPSYEQYF; V gene: TRBV28; clone size: .
CDR3 protein: CASSFSRGYGYTF; V gene: TRBV28; clone size: .
CDR3 protein: CASSVAGGGADTEAFF; V gene: TRBV9; clone size: .
CDR3 protein: CAISESRGDYGYTF; V gene: TRBV10-3; clone size: .
CDR3 protein: CASSVDRVSETQYF; V gene: TRBV6-1; clone size: .
CDR3 protein: CASSFVLGTDTQYF; V gene: TRBV5-1; clone size: .
CDR3 protein: CASSLSQGGYNEQFF; V gene: TRBV11-2; clone size: .
CDR3 protein: CASSEGGATEAFF; V gene: TRBV10-2; clone size: .
CDR3 protein: CASSTRRRYYGYTF; V gene: TRBV21-1; clone size: few
CDR3 protein: CASSLGNASPLHF; V gene: TRBV11-3; clone size: .
CDR3 protein: CSARRQRAAFF; V gene: TRBV20-1; clone size: .
CDR3 protein: CARVQPLAESYNEQFF; V gene: TRBV21-1; clone size: .